A selection of T cell receptor beta chains follows, all from one sample in a study of early T cells in non-severe SARS-CoV-2 infection. From the 5' RACE reads, TCRdb called clonotypes with MiXCR, one entry per CDR3 protein. The sample has 40,000 to 55,000 distinct CDR3 sequences, roughly 23% seen once; the top ten hold around 5%. This material consisted of whole blood, taken at baseline. The receptors shown here come from an adult who was a healthcare worker with PCR-confirmed SARS-CoV-2 infection or an uninfected control (not recorded which). Both conserved end residues are part of each CDR3. The D gene is left open where the match is weak. Clone size, where shown, is once, few, many, or a class for clones that have expanded.

J gene: TRBJ1-1
clone size: few
D gene: .
V gene: TRBV15
CDR3 protein: CATSRSYDLIAEAFF
CDR3 DNA: TGTGCCACCAGCAGATCCTATGATCTAATCGCTGAAGCTTTCTTT

J gene: TRBJ2-5
clone size: .
D gene: TRBD2
V gene: TRBV7-2
CDR3 protein: CASSSRRKLAGGQETQYF
CDR3 DNA: TGTGCCAGCAGCTCCCGAAGAAAACTAGCGGGGGGCCAAGAGACCCAGTACTTC

J gene: TRBJ2-4
clone size: .
D gene: TRBD2
V gene: TRBV7-2
CDR3 protein: CASSLVSGGQGIQYF
CDR3 DNA: TGTGCCAGCAGCTTAGTTAGCGGGGGCCAGGGGATTCAGTACTTC

J gene: TRBJ2-3
clone size: .
D gene: .
V gene: TRBV29-1
CDR3 protein: CSDNRDTDTQYF
CDR3 DNA: TGCAGCGATAACAGGGACACAGATACGCAGTATTTT

J gene: TRBJ2-2
clone size: .
D gene: .
V gene: TRBV3-1
CDR3 protein: CASSPLWGPNTGELFF
CDR3 DNA: TGTGCCAGCAGCCCCCTGTGGGGCCCGAACACCGGGGAGCTGTTTTTT

J gene: TRBJ2-2
clone size: few
D gene: .
V gene: TRBV20-1
CDR3 protein: CSARVLNTGELFF
CDR3 DNA: TGCAGTGCTAGAGTCCTGAACACCGGGGAGCTGTTTTTT

J gene: TRBJ2-4
clone size: .
D gene: TRBD2
V gene: TRBV6-2/TRBV6-3
CDR3 protein: CASSSTSGAKNIQYF
CDR3 DNA: TGTGCCAGCAGTTCGACTAGCGGGGCCAAAAACATTCAGTACTTC

J gene: TRBJ1-3
clone size: .
D gene: .
V gene: TRBV6-1
CDR3 protein: CASSELGGGNTIYF
CDR3 DNA: TGTGCCAGCAGTGAATTGGGAGGTGGAAACACCATATATTTT

J gene: TRBJ1-1
clone size: few
D gene: .
V gene: TRBV18
CDR3 protein: CASSPVTDGQEAFF
CDR3 DNA: TGTGCCAGCTCACCCGTCACGGACGGTCAAGAAGCTTTCTTT

J gene: TRBJ1-1
clone size: few
D gene: .
V gene: TRBV4-1
CDR3 protein: CASSQRGTEAFF
CDR3 DNA: TGCGCCAGCAGCCAAAGGGGCACTGAAGCTTTCTTT

J gene: TRBJ1-2
clone size: once
D gene: .
V gene: TRBV30
CDR3 protein: CAWSQTLGGSANYGYTF
CDR3 DNA: TGTGCCTGGAGTCAGACCTTAGGAGGATCCGCTAACTATGGCTACACCTTC

J gene: TRBJ2-1
clone size: few
D gene: TRBD1
V gene: TRBV6-2/TRBV6-3
CDR3 protein: CASRPRDRGFWQFF
CDR3 DNA: TGTGCCAGCAGGCCCCGAGACAGGGGTTTTTGGCAGTTCTTC

J gene: TRBJ2-1
clone size: few
D gene: TRBD1
V gene: TRBV11-2
CDR3 protein: CASSLGNRGPFDEQFF
CDR3 DNA: TGTGCCAGCAGCTTGGGTAACAGGGGGCCCTTCGATGAGCAGTTCTTC

J gene: TRBJ2-7
clone size: .
D gene: .
V gene: TRBV10-2
CDR3 protein: CASRNEGYYEQYF
CDR3 DNA: TGCGCCAGCAGGAATGAGGGTTACTACGAGCAGTACTTC

J gene: TRBJ1-1
clone size: .
D gene: TRBD1
V gene: TRBV10-3
CDR3 protein: CAISTGETEAFF
CDR3 DNA: TGTGCCATCAGTACAGGGGAAACTGAAGCTTTCTTT

J gene: TRBJ1-1
clone size: few
D gene: .
V gene: TRBV7-6
CDR3 protein: CASSFSVEPPEAFF
CDR3 DNA: TGTGCCAGCAGCTTCTCTGTCGAGCCCCCTGAAGCTTTCTTT

J gene: TRBJ2-7
clone size: few
D gene: .
V gene: TRBV11-1
CDR3 protein: CASSLDGRPGYEQYF
CDR3 DNA: TGTGCCAGCAGCTTAGATGGGCGTCCAGGGTACGAGCAGTACTTC

J gene: TRBJ2-1
clone size: .
D gene: .
V gene: TRBV7-9
CDR3 protein: CASSSHRNEQFF
CDR3 DNA: TGTGCCAGCAGCTCCCACAGGAATGAGCAGTTCTTC

J gene: TRBJ2-7
clone size: few
D gene: .
V gene: TRBV29-1
CDR3 protein: CSVVLTDLPSPYEQYF
CDR3 DNA: TGCAGCGTTGTCCTGACGGACCTTCCCAGCCCTTACGAGCAGTACTTC

J gene: TRBJ1-4
clone size: .
D gene: .
V gene: TRBV20-1
CDR3 protein: CSATQGEKLFF
CDR3 DNA: TGCAGTGCTACCCAGGGAGAAAAACTGTTTTTT

J gene: TRBJ2-3
clone size: few
D gene: TRBD1
V gene: TRBV2
CDR3 protein: CASSRQGTSTDTQYF
CDR3 DNA: TGTGCCAGCAGCCGACAGGGGACGAGCACAGATACGCAGTATTTT

J gene: TRBJ2-6
clone size: many
D gene: .
V gene: TRBV20-1
CDR3 protein: CSARGRPLTGANVLTF
CDR3 DNA: TGCAGTGCTCGGGGACGGCCTCTGACTGGGGCCAACGTCCTGACTTTC